This T cell receptor beta chain emerged from a study of blood T cell repertoires in COVID-19 (dated by TCRdb to 2020 to 2022). Notes on the research overall: Samples from collaborators originated in the United States, Italy and Spain and spanned both the acute and convalescent phases of COVID-19. The material from the prospective study consisted of cDNA or gDNA derived from T cells, B-cell-depleted T cells, or PBMCs. Deeply sampled blood TCRbeta repertoires from subjects exposed to, actively infected with, or recovered from COVID-19 were included in the dataset. The repertoires were released in a freely available public database intended as a resource for research on the immune response to SARS-CoV-2. The samples were drawn from two sources: the first 160 participants of the ongoing ImmuneRACE study, and 1,254 subjects contributed by 6 global collaborators. Nearly every sample came with metadata listing a de-identified subject ID, COVID-19 status, age in years and sex. HLA class I and class II types, where available, came from metadata supplied by the sample provider rather than from assay-based typing.

Details on this clone: Its antigen remains unidentified. No base quality information exists; no much larger clone differs at one position.

TCRbeta CDR3 regions were amplified from genomic DNA by means of the immunoSEQ Assay, a bias-controlled multiplex PCR. Processing in the source paper ran as follows. Nucleated cell counts per sample were estimated from amplification of reference gene primers within the assay. Sequence reads were collapsed and filtered to measure the absolute abundance of every unique TCRbeta CDR3 rearrangement. For each sample, productive Simpson clonality was calculated by taking the square root of Simpson's diversity index across productive rearrangements. Drawn from immuneACCESS, this table holds only the in-frame rearrangements with V and J called that TCRdb kept. Clones are partly lost; checked studies trace under half to an unresolved V gene and leave the rest unexplained. D and trimming come from the DNA, and the V and J calls and clone size come from that table. The sample profile shows 220,000 or so clones; over 65% of them were found once. About 3.4% of the sample comes from the top ten.

Enrolling through a virtual design, the prospective study's participants ranged in age from roughly 18 to 95 years and lived across roughly 24 United States geographic areas. In the prospective study, participants were assigned to cohorts based on the clinical history participants reported in a screening survey and a study questionnaire. For ImmuneRACE Cohort 3, a participant was defined as recovered based on two consecutive negative NP/OP PCR tests, clearance by a healthcare professional, or resolution of symptoms. In the prospective study, mobile phlebotomists collected whole blood, serum and a nasopharyngeal or oropharyngeal swab from each participant. Over an approximately 2-month period, participants in the prospective study had the option of providing additional blood draws and questionnaires. Before DNA extraction, blood samples from the prospective study were shipped at room temperature or frozen.

The paper as a whole reports these results and caveats: The quantity of clinical and demographic metadata differed by source and by participant and was supplied without curation.

The CDR3, cysteine through phenylalanine, is 13 amino acids long. Only the CDR3 part of the read is kept: 39 bases, read in frame from the first base. In the germline V gene, CDR1 corresponds to SNHLY and CDR2 to FYNNEI. V is cut by 4 bases and J by 2 bases, and the space between the germline ends is 7 bases. The sequenced sample was PBMCs or T cells enriched from blood (not recorded which). This chain joins TRBV2 to TRBJ2-3, with the D gene call left open. The source is a woman aged 55-70 years who had recovered from COVID-19. The CDR3 is CASSVGYTDTQYF. The DNA sequence reads TGTGCCAGCAGTGTGGGCTACACAGATACGCAGTATTTT.